This is a list of T cell receptor beta chains from one sample in a study of Graves' ophthalmopathy and Graves' hyperthyroidism. TCRdb reprocessed the multiplex PCR reads with MiXCR, giving one entry per CDR3 protein. This table holds about 700,000 distinct CDR3 sequences, roughly 40% found once. Material for sequencing was peripheral blood. Every receptor here comes from an adult man with Graves' ophthalmopathy. CDR3s include the opening cysteine and the closing phenylalanine or tryptophan. The order of the fields is V gene, clone size, D gene, J gene, CDR3 length, CDR3 DNA, CDR3 protein. D genes are given only for firm matches. The size of a clone is reported for some rows only, either as once, few or many, or as a class for expanded clones.

TRBV7-9	many	.	TRBJ1-4	14	TGTGCCAGCATGAGGACACCCGGTGATTTTGGACTGTTTTTT	CASMRTPGDFGLFF
TRBV4-3	.	TRBD2	TRBJ2-7	15	TGCGCCAGCAGCCAGGCTAGCGGGTCGAACTACGAGCAGTACTTC	CASSQASGSNYEQYF
TRBV14	.	.	TRBJ2-2	16	TGTGCCAGCAGCCACCCAGGAGACTGGCCCCACGGGGAGCTGTTTTTT	CASSHPGDWPHGELFF
TRBV6-5	few	.	TRBJ1-2	17	TGTGCCAGCAGTCGGGGACTAGGTACGACGGGAGATTATGGCTACACCTTC	CASSRGLGTTGDYGYTF
TRBV2	few	TRBD1	TRBJ1-2	13	TGTGCCAGCAGCGTAGGGACAGCCTATGGCTACACCTTC	CASSVGTAYGYTF
TRBV7-9	few	.	TRBJ2-5	16	TGTGCCAGCAGCCCACCTCCTGCGACGATGGCAGGGACCCAGTACTTC	CASSPPPATMAGTQYF
TRBV7-3	many	TRBD1	TRBJ1-2	13	TGTGCCAGCAGCTCCCCGACAGGGCATGGCTACACCTTC	CASSSPTGHGYTF
TRBV10-3	few	.	TRBJ1-2	14	TGTGCCAGCAGTGAAGGGTCCCGCAACTATGGCTACACCTTC	CASSEGSRNYGYTF
TRBV7-9	.	TRBD1	TRBJ1-1	16	TGTGCCAGCAGCCCGGGACAGGGGATCGGGAACACTGAAGCTTTCTTT	CASSPGQGIGNTEAFF
TRBV20-1	.	TRBD1	TRBJ1-5	13	TGCAGTGCTAAGACAGGGGGAGGTCAGCCCCAGCATTTT	CSAKTGGGQPQHF
TRBV20-1	.	.	TRBJ1-4	14	TGCAGTGCTTTGACTAGCGGGCCAGATGAAAAACTGTTTTTT	CSALTSGPDEKLFF
TRBV2	many	.	TRBJ1-5	17	TGTGCCAGCAACCGTGACAGGATTCGTGGTAGCAATCAGCCCCAGCATTTT	CASNRDRIRGSNQPQHF
TRBV7-9	.	TRBD2	TRBJ2-7	16	TGTGCCAGCAGCTTAGTGGGGGGGTCTCTAGGCTACGAGCAGTACTTC	CASSLVGGSLGYEQYF
TRBV7-9	many	.	TRBJ2-5	12	TGTGCCAGCAGCTCCTCCCCGGAGACCCAGTACTTC	CASSSSPETQYF
TRBV25-1	many	.	TRBJ2-2	14	TGTGCCAGCAGAGGAGGAAGCAATACCGGGGAGCTGTTTTTT	CASRGGSNTGELFF
TRBV7-9	.	.	TRBJ1-3	14	TGTGCCACCGCGTTGGGAGGGGGTGTTAACACCATATATTTT	CATALGGGVNTIYF
TRBV10-3	many	TRBD1	TRBJ2-5	12	TGTGCCACCCGGGACAGCCAAGAGACCCAGTACTTC	CATRDSQETQYF
TRBV9	many	.	TRBJ2-5	12	TGTGCCAGCAGCGCGCTTCAAGAGACCCAGTACTTC	CASSALQETQYF
TRBV20-1	many	TRBD1	TRBJ2-7	13	TGCAGTGCGCTGGACAGGGGGCCCTACGAGCAGTACTTC	CSALDRGPYEQYF
TRBV2	.	.	TRBJ1-1	12	TGTGCCAGCAGTTTAGCCCTCCCTGAAGCTTTCTTT	CASSLALPEAFF
TRBV7-9	few	.	TRBJ1-2	14	TGTGCCAGCAGCTTAACCTCGACACCCTATGGCTACACCTTC	CASSLTSTPYGYTF
TRBV24-1	.	.	TRBJ1-5	14	TGTGCCACCAGTGACAGACAGGTAGCCGAGACCCAGCATTTT	CATSDRQVAETQHF
TRBV9	.	TRBD1	TRBJ1-4	15	TGTGCCAGCAGCGGACGACAGGGAGGGGGTGAAAAACTGTTTTTT	CASSGRQGGGEKLFF
TRBV2	.	.	TRBJ1-1	12	TGTGCCAGCAGTTACTGGGGGACTGAAGCTTTCTTT	CASSYWGTEAFF
TRBV7-8	.	.	TRBJ2-7	16	TGTGCCAGCAGCTTAGATGGGAGGGGGCTTACCTACGAGCAGCACTTC	CASSLDGRGLTYEQHF
TRBV20-1	many	TRBD1	TRBJ2-7	15	TGCAGTGCTAGAGATATGCGACAGGGGACCTACGAGCAGTACTTC	CSARDMRQGTYEQYF
TRBV15	.	.	TRBJ1-2	14	TGTGCCACCAGCAGAACTCGGGCAGGGAGCGGCTACACCTTC	CATSRTRAGSGYTF
TRBV7-9	many	.	TRBJ1-2	13	TGTGCCAGCAGGTACGGGTCTTCCTATGGCTACACCTTC	CASRYGSSYGYTF
TRBV7-8	many	.	TRBJ2-7	12	TGTGCCAGCAGCTTTCGGGGCATCGAGCAGTACTTC	CASSFRGIEQYF
TRBV27	.	TRBD1	TRBJ2-7	15	TGTGCCAGCAGTTCTGTCGGGACAGGGGAGTACGAGCAGTACTTC	CASSSVGTGEYEQYF
TRBV6-6	few	.	TRBJ1-1	13	TGTGCCAGCAGTTACGTGCAGAACACTGAAGCTTTCTTT	CASSYVQNTEAFF
TRBV29-1	many	.	TRBJ1-1	11	TGCAGCGTTGCCGGGACATCTGAAGCTTTCTTT	CSVAGTSEAFF
TRBV5-1	.	.	TRBJ2-7	17	TGCGCCAGCAGCGCGGCGGGCCTAGGATTTTTCACCTACGAGCAGTACTTC	CASSAAGLGFFTYEQYF
TRBV20-1	.	TRBD1	TRBJ2-5	18	TGCAGTGCTAGATCCCCAGGGGGCGATTCGGGGCCCCAAGAGACCCAGTACTTC	CSARSPGGDSGPQETQYF
TRBV29-1	many	.	TRBJ2-5	16	TGCAGCGTCGGGTTACACAGTACGAATGCCCAAGAGACCCAGTACTTC	CSVGLHSTNAQETQYF
TRBV28	.	.	TRBJ2-2	18	TGTGCCAGCACTTTGGGGAGAGTAGCGGCATGGAACACCGGGGAGCTGTTTTTT	CASTLGRVAAWNTGELFF
TRBV2	.	.	TRBJ2-7	14	TGTGCCAGCAGCCAACGGGCCGACTCCTACGAGCAGTACTTC	CASSQRADSYEQYF
TRBV7-2	.	.	TRBJ1-3	14	TGTGCCAGCAGTTATCTCAGGGTTGGAAACACCATATATTTT	CASSYLRVGNTIYF
TRBV2	many	.	TRBJ1-1	14	TGTGCCAGCAGTGAAGCGCAAGGGCCGCTCGAAGCTTTCTTT	CASSEAQGPLEAFF
TRBV12-3/TRBV12-4	.	.	TRBJ2-2	17	TGTGCCAGCAGTTTAAGGCTTCTAGCGACCAACACCGGGGAGCTGTTTTTT	CASSLRLLATNTGELFF
TRBV10-3	many	.	TRBJ2-6	17	TGTGCCATCACTCCAGGGTGGGGAGTGTTGGGGGCCAACGTCCTGACTTTC	CAITPGWGVLGANVLTF
TRBV5-6	few	.	TRBJ2-7	15	TGTGCCAGCAGCTCCCCAGGCCAGCGGACCTACGAGCAGTACTTC	CASSSPGQRTYEQYF
TRBV7-2	.	TRBD2	TRBJ2-5	15	TGTGCCAGCAGCTTACGAAGTTGGGGGGGAGAGACCCAGTACTTC	CASSLRSWGGETQYF
TRBV5-1	few	.	TRBJ2-7	14	TGCGCCAGCAGCAAGGGGTTAGCGACCTACGAGCAGTACTTC	CASSKGLATYEQYF
TRBV30	.	.	TRBJ1-1	13	TGTGCCTGGAGTCCCCAGGGGCACACTGAAGCTTTCTTT	CAWSPQGHTEAFF
TRBV12-3/TRBV12-4	few	.	TRBJ1-5	17	TGTGCCAGCACCCATTCCATTCTCCGGGTGATCAATCAGCCCCAGCATTTT	CASTHSILRVINQPQHF
TRBV11-2	.	TRBD2	TRBJ2-7	17	TGCGCCAGCAGCATGGGACTAGCGGGGCTCAGCACCTACGGGCAGTACTTC	CASSMGLAGLSTYGQYF
TRBV7-9	.	TRBD1	TRBJ2-2	13	TGTGCCAGCAGCAGGGACAGGGACGGGGAGCTGTTTTTT	CASSRDRDGELFF
TRBV2	few	.	TRBJ1-6	13	TGTGCCAGCACGGAGAACGCGCTCTCACCCCTCCACTTT	CASTENALSPLHF
TRBV4-1	.	.	TRBJ1-5	14	TGTGCCAGCAGCCAAAAGACAGTGGGTCAGCCCCAGCATTTT	CASSQKTVGQPQHF